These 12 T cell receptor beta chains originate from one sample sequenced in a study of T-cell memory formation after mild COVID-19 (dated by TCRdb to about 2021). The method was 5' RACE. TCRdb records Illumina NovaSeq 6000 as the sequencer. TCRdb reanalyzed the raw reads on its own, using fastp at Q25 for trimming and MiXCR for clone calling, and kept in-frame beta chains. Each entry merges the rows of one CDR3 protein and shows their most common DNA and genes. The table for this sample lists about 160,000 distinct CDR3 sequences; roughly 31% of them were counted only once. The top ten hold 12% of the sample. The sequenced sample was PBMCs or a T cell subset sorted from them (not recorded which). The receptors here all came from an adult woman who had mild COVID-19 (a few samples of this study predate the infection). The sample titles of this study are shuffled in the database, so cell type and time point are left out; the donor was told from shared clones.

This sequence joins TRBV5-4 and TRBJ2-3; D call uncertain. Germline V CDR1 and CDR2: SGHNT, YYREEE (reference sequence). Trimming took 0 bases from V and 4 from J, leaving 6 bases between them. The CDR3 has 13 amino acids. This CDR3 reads CASSLGTADTQYF. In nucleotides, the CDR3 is TGTGCCAGCAGCTTGGGGACGGCAGATACGCAGTATTTT.

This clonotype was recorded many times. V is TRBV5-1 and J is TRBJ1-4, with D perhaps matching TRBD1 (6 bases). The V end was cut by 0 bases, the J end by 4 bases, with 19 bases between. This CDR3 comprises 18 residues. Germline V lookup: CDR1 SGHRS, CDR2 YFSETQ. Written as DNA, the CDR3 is TGCGCCAGCAGCTTGGGGCGCCAGGGGAGAGGCGTTAATGAAAAACTGTTTTTT. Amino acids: CASSLGRQGRGVNEKLFF.

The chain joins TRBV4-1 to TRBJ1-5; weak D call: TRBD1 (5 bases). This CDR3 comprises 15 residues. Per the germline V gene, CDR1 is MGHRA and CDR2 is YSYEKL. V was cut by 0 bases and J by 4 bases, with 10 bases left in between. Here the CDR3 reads CASSQEGARNQPQHF. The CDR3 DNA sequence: TGCGCCAGCAGCCAAGAAGGGGCTAGAAATCAGCCCCAGCATTTT.

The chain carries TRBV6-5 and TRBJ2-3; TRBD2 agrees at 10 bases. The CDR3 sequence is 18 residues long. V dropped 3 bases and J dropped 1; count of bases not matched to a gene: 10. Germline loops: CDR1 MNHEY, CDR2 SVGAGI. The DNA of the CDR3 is TGTGCCAGCAGTTATCGGGCTAGCGGGAGATTGGGCACAGATACGCAGTATTTT. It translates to CASSYRASGRLGTDTQYF.

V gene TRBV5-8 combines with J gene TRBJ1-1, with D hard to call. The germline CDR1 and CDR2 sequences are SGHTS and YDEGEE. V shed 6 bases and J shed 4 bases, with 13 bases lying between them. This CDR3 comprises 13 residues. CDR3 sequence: CASTLLPGTEAFF. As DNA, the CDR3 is TGTGCCAGCACCCTACTGCCAGGCACTGAAGCTTTCTTT.

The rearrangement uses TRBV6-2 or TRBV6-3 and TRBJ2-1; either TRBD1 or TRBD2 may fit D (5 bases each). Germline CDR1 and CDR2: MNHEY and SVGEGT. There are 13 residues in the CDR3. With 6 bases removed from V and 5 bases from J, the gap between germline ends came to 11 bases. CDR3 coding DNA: TGTGCCAGCAGCCCCGGGACCAACAATGAGCAGTTCTTC. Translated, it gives CASSPGTNNEQFF.

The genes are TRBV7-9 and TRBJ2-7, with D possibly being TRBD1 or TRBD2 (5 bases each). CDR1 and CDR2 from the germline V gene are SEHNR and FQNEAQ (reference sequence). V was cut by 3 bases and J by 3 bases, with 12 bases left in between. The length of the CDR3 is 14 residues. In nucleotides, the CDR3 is TGTGCCAGCAGCTTCGTCGGGGCCCACTACGAGCAGTACTTC. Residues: CASSFVGAHYEQYF.

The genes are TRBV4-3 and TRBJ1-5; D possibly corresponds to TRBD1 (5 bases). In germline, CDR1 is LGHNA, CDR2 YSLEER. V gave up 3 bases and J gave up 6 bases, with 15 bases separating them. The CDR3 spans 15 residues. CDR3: CASSQDQGVSQPQHF. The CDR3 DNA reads TGCGCCAGCAGCCAGGACCAAGGGGTGAGTCAGCCCCAGCATTTT.

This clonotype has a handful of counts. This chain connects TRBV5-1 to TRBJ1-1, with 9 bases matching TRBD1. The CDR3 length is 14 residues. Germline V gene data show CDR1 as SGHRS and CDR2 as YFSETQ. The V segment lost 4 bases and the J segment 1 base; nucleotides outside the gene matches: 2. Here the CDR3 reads CASSVGQGNTEAFF. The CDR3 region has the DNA TGCGCCAGCAGCGTGGGACAGGGGAACACTGAAGCTTTCTTT.

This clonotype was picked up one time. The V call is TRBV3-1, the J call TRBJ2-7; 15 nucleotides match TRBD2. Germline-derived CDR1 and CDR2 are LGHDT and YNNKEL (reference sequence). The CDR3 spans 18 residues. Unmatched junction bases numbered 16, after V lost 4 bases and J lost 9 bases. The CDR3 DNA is TGTGCCAGCAGCCGATCCGGGACTAGCGGGGGGAAAGTATCTCGGCAGTACTTC. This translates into CASSRSGTSGGKVSRQYF.

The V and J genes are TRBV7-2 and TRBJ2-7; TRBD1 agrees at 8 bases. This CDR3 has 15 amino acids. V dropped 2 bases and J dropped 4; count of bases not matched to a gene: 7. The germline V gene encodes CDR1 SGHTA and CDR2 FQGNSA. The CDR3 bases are TGTGCCAGCAGCTTAAGCCCAGGGGGCGGATACGAGCAGTACTTC. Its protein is CASSLSPGGGYEQYF.

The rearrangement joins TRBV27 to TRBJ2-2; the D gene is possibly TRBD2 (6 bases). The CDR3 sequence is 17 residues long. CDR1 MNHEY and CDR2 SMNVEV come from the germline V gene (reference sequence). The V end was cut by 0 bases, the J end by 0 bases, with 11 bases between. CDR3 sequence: CASSLSGGVANTGELFF. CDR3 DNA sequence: TGTGCCAGCAGTTTATCGGGGGGAGTCGCGAACACCGGGGAGCTGTTTTTT.